The rows below give T cell receptor beta chains drawn from one sample of a study of T cell repertoires in cytomegalovirus infection. TCRdb reprocessed the reads via MiXCR and lists one record per CDR3 protein. The sample lists under 200,000 distinct CDR3 sequences; over 15% were seen once. Sequenced input: CD8+ T cells from PBMCs. Receptors originate from a human donor in good health (CMV status not recorded). Some clones in this sample may be carry-over from other donors' samples. Each CDR3 is given with its conserved first and last residue. A D gene is named only where the DNA matches it firmly. For some rows the clone size is stated as once, few or many, or as a class when expanded; others skip it.

J | D | size | V | DNA | CDR3
TRBJ1-1 | - | few | TRBV7-9 | TGTGCCAGCAGCTTAGGTGGTAGGGTTGTGGAGAACACTGAAGCTTTCTTT | CASSLGGRVVENTEAFF
TRBJ1-1 | - | few | TRBV12-3/TRBV12-4 | TGTGCCAGCAGTTTCACTGACTACACTGAAGCTTTCTTT | CASSFTDYTEAFF
TRBJ1-2 | TRBD1 | few | TRBV5-1 | TGCGCCAGCAGCCTGGGACAGGGAATTAACTATGGCTACACCTTC | CASSLGQGINYGYTF
TRBJ2-1 | - | - | TRBV28 | TGTGCCAGCAGTCCCAGAGGGATCGATGAGCAGTTCTTC | CASSPRGIDEQFF
TRBJ1-2 | - | few | TRBV29-1 | TGCAGCGTGGGTGAGGACTATGGCTACACCTTC | CSVGEDYGYTF
TRBJ2-7 | TRBD2 | - | TRBV7-2 | TGTGCCAGCAGCTTGGCCGTAGCGGGAGGGCCCTACGAGCAGTACTTC | CASSLAVAGGPYEQYF
TRBJ2-1 | TRBD2 | - | TRBV7-3 | TGTGCCAGCAGCTTAGAGCCGGGAGGGATCTACTACAATGAGCAGTTCTTC | CASSLEPGGIYYNEQFF
TRBJ2-3 | - | few | TRBV5-1 | TGCGCCAGCAGCTTTGGGGCAGATACGCAGTATTTT | CASSFGADTQYF
TRBJ2-2 | - | - | TRBV25-1 | TGTGCCAGCACCCAGGCGGGCTTCACCGGGGAGCTGTTTTTT | CASTQAGFTGELFF
TRBJ1-2 | TRBD1 | - | TRBV28 | TGTGCCAGCAGTTTGGGGACAGGGGGCTCCGCAGACTATGGCTACACCTTC | CASSLGTGGSADYGYTF
TRBJ2-6 | - | few | TRBV5-6 | TGTGCCTCTCGGGGCTTCTCTGGGGCCAACGTCCTGACTTTC | CASRGFSGANVLTF
TRBJ2-1 | TRBD2 | many | TRBV7-2 | TGTGCCAGCAGCTTAGTTTTGCGGGGGGGCTTGAACAATGAGCAGTTCTTC | CASSLVLRGGLNNEQFF
TRBJ2-1 | TRBD2 | few | TRBV18 | TGTGCCAGCTCATCAGAATTTCAACTAGCGGGAGAGCATGAGCAGTTCTTC | CASSSEFQLAGEHEQFF
TRBJ2-3 | - | few | TRBV20-1 | TGCAGTGCTAGGCAAGAGACCAGAAGGGTAGATACGCAGTATTTT | CSARQETRRVDTQYF
TRBJ2-5 | - | - | TRBV7-3 | TGTGCCAGCAAGGGGACCGTCCTACAAGAGACCCAGTACTTC | CASKGTVLQETQYF
TRBJ2-5 | TRBD2 | - | TRBV6-6 | TGTGCCAGCAGTTGGACTAGCCCCGAGACCCAGTACTTC | CASSWTSPETQYF
TRBJ2-7 | - | - | TRBV20-1 | TGCAGTGCTAGTTTAGAAGTCCACGAGCAGTACTTC | CSASLEVHEQYF
TRBJ2-5 | TRBD2 | many | TRBV29-1 | TGCAGCGTTGATGGCTTTAGCGGGAGGGGGCTAGATAGAGAGACCCAGTACTTC | CSVDGFSGRGLDRETQYF
TRBJ2-6 | - | few | TRBV7-3 | TGTGCCAGCAGCAGCGTCGGGGCCAACGTCCTGACTTTC | CASSSVGANVLTF
TRBJ2-1 | - | - | TRBV28 | TGTGCCAGCAGTTTCTTGACCTCCTACAATGAGCAGTTCTTC | CASSFLTSYNEQFF
TRBJ2-7 | TRBD2 | many | TRBV28 | TGTGCCAGCACACCAGCGGGACTCACTTCCTACGAGCAGTACTTC | CASTPAGLTSYEQYF
TRBJ2-5 | - | - | TRBV11-2 | TGTGCCAGCAGCTTAGCTTCCAGGGGGGAAGAGACCCAGTACTTC | CASSLASRGEETQYF
TRBJ2-1 | TRBD2 | few | TRBV28 | TGTGCCAGCCCTCGCGGGAGAGGCAATGAGCAGTTCTTC | CASPRGRGNEQFF